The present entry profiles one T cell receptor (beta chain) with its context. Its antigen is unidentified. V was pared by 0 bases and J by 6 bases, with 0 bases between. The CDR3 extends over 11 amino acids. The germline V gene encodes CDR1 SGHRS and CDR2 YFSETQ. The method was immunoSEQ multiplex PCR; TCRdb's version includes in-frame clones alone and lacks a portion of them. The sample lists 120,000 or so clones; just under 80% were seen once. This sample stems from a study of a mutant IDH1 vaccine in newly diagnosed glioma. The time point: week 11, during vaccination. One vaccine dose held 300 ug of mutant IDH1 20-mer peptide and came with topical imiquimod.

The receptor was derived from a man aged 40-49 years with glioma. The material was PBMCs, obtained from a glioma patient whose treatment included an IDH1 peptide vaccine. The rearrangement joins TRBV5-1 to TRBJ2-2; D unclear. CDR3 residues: CASSLAGELFF. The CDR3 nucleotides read TGCGCCAGCAGCTTGGCCGGGGAGCTGTTTTTT.